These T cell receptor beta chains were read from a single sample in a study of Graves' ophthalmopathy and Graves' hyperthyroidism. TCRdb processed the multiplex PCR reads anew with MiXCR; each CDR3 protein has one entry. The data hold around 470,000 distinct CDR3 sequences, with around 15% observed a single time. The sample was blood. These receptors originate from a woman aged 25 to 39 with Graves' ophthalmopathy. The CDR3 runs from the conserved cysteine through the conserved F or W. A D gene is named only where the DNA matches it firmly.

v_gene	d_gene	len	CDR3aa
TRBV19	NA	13	CASSSQVQQPQHF
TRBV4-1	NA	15	CASSRSEGIKAPQYF
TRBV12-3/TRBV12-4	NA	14	CASSLGQGHYEQYF
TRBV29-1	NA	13	CSSKIGGDGELFF
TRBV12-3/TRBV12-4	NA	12	CASRQGIQPQHF
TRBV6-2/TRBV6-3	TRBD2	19	CASSAIVGLAGTERYEQYF
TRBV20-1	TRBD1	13	CSATTDRATEAFF
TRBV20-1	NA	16	CSAPLGTGGNTGELFF
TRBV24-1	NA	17	CATSALEENLPNYGYTF
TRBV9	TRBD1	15	CASSPQSDRGYGYTF
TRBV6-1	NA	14	CASILLYGANVLTF
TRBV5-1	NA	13	CASSPHERTEAFF
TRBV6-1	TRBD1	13	CAVYRTGDSGYTF
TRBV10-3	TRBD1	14	CATAEQGEGVEQYF
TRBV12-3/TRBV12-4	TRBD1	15	CASSSNRGGKETQYF
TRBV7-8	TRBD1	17	CASSVKSGGLVNTEAFF
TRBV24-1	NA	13	CATSDLRTSNYTF
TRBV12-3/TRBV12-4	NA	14	CASSLWGTNTEAFF
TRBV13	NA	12	CASSATGKPQHF
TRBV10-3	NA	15	CAISESGGITYEQYF
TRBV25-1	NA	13	CASSESAGRPRYF
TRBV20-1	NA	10	CSAPRRVQYF
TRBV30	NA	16	CAWSRKGTGQWTEAFF
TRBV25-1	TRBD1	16	CASSELGGDRGGEQYF
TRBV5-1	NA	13	CATKGLNTGELFF
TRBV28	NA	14	CASSPGLFPETQYF
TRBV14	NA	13	CASSQAWGQPQHF
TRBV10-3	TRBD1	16	CAISESRTGADTEAFF
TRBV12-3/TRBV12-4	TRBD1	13	CASRGTGSYEQYF
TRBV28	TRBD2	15	CASSRGGSIGYEQYF
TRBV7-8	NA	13	CASSLGENQPQHF
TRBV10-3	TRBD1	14	CAISESRQGDEQYF
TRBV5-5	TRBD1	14	CASSLVTGDETQYF
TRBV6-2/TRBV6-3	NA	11	CASTELGEQYF
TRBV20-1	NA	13	CRADGSGITEAFF
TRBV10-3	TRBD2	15	CAIIEGLAGHYEQYF
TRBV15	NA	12	CATSWNTGELFF
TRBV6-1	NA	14	CASSEAVSTDTQYF
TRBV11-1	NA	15	CASSLATLGGTEAFF
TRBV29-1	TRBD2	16	CSVEDRAGGGPYEQYF
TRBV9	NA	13	CASSGSGDSPLHF
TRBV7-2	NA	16	CASSLAAGDRWETQYF
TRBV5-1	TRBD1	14	CASSWADRSYEQYF
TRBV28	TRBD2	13	CASSAAGVETQYF
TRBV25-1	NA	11	CASSEYNEQYF
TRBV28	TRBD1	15	CASSLSRTGAQPQHF
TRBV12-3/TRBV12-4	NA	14	CASSLDAGNQPQHF
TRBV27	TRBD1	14	CASSSWTGAGEQYF
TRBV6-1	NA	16	CASSLPGRILNTEAFF
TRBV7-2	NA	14	CASSFLAGTYEQYF
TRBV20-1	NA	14	CSASVDRIQETQYF
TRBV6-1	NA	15	CASNQVSTAGPGYTF
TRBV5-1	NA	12	CASSFVQETQDF
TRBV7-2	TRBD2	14	CASSLRRAGDSQYF
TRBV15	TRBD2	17	CATSREGTSGFQETQYF
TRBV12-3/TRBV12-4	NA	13	CASSGRMDYGYTF
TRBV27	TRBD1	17	CASSSFPGDRVFYEQYF
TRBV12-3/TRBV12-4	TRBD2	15	CANRHGGTSGIEQYF
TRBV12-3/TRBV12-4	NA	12	CATVVNTGELFF